These 15 T cell receptor beta chains came from one sample sequenced in a study of naive and memory T cell subsets. Ligated cDNA underwent four rounds of PCR with nested alpha and beta constant region primers and SP2. TCRdb independently ran MiXCR on the 5' RACE reads; one entry per CDR3 protein. The table includes 56,000 or so distinct CDR3 sequences, about 8.3% detected once. A UMI-containing oligonucleotide was joined by 3' ligation to the TCR cDNA template. The receptor set was obtained from a female donor in good health.

Concerning this clonotype: A much bigger clone sits one base away, suggesting this may be a read error. This sequence joins TRBV7-2 and TRBJ1-6; 9 bases match TRBD1. The CDR3 is 14 residues long. Germline loops: CDR1 SGHTA, CDR2 FQGNSA. The CDR3 coding sequence is TGTGCCAGCAGCTCCGACAGGGGGTATTCACCCCGCCACTTT. It encodes CASSSDRGYSPRHF.

This clonotype was observed a handful of times. V is TRBV7-2 and J is TRBJ2-7, with D possibly TRBD1 on 6 matching bases. V was pared by 9 bases and J by 7 bases, with 16 bases between. Germline lookup yields CDR1 SGHTA and CDR2 FQGNSA. The CDR3 is 12 residues long. CDR3 sequence reads: CASYRASGEQYF. The DNA of the CDR3 is TGTGCCAGTTACAGGGCCTCGGGGGAGCAGTACTTC.

This clonotype was detected ten times or more. The chain carries TRBV9 and TRBJ2-7; 7 bases map to TRBD1. Germline V gene lookup returns CDR1 SGDLS and CDR2 YYNGEE. The CDR3 has 14 residues. V trimming: 3 bases; J trimming: 1 base; junction bases outside the gene matches: 4. CDR3 in DNA: TGTGCCAGCAGCGAAGGGGGCGAGTCCTACGAGCAGTACTTC. Protein product: CASSEGGESYEQYF.

This clonotype was seen a handful of times. The chain combines TRBV30 with TRBJ2-2; 8 bases are a match to TRBD2. From germline, CDR1 is GTSNPN and CDR2 SVGIG (reference sequence). J gave up 1 base and V 2 bases, and 0 bases lay outside the gene matches. The CDR3 contains 14 residues. CDR3 loop: CAWSSGGNTGELFF. The CDR3 DNA follows: TGTGCCTGGAGTAGCGGGGGGAACACCGGGGAGCTGTTTTTT.

About this clonotype itself: This clone may be a read error of a much larger clone one base away. V and J are TRBV20-1 and TRBJ2-7; D might be TRBD2 (5 bases). The germline V gene encodes CDR1 DFQATT and CDR2 SNEGSKA (reference sequence). The CDR3 sequence is 11 residues long. V lost 1 base to trimming and J lost 6 bases, with 7 bases between them. CDR3 nucleotide sequence: TGCAGTGCTAGAGTTGGGAGCGAGCAGTACTTC. Translating gives CSARVGSEQYF.

This sequence joins TRBV9 and TRBJ2-1; D ambiguous. The CDR3 is made up of 15 amino acids. CDR1 is SGDLS, CDR2 YYNGEE, per germline. Trimming took off 4 bases at V and 0 bases at J, with 11 bases between the two ends. CDR3 coding DNA: TGTGCCAGCAGCCCTCGACCGAGCTCCTACAATGAGCAGTTCTTC. Its protein product is CASSPRPSSYNEQFF.

V usage is TRBV19 and J usage is TRBJ1-2; 9 bases are a match to TRBD1. After removal of 7 bases from V and 3 bases from J, the junction contained 6 bases not matched to a gene. The germline V gene encodes CDR1 LNHDA and CDR2 SQIVND (reference sequence). CDR3 length equals 14 residues. The CDR3 DNA sequence: TGTGCCAGTACCGGACAGGGGACCTACTATGGCTACACCTTC. Residues: CASTGQGTYYGYTF.

The V gene is TRBV7-9, the J gene TRBJ1-4; D gene unclear. Germline V gives CDR1 SEHNR, CDR2 FQNEAQ (reference sequence). V was trimmed by 3 bases and J by 8 bases, leaving 7 bases between them. This CDR3 is 12 amino acids long. CDR3: CASSLVREKLFF. The CDR3, as DNA: TGTGCCAGCAGCTTGGTTCGAGAAAAACTGTTTTTT.

V and J are TRBV5-1 and TRBJ2-1; D is possibly TRBD2 (6 bases). Trimming left V 0 bases short and J 6 bases short, with 13 bases between. The CDR3 consists of 15 residues. Germline-derived CDR1 and CDR2 are SGHRS and YFSETQ. The CDR3 region is CASSLVGGLGNEQFF. CDR3 DNA: TGCGCCAGCAGCTTGGTGGGAGGCCTTGGCAATGAGCAGTTCTTC.

Turning to this clonotype: The junction departs from germline at one end; a sequencing error may be responsible. The rearrangement uses TRBV14 and TRBJ1-2, with D possibly being TRBD1 (6 bases). Looked up from germline, CDR1 is SGHDN and CDR2 is FVKESK. The CDR3 totals 13 residues. The CDR3 is CASSSDRTYGDTF. In DNA, the CDR3 is TGTGCCAGCAGCTCCGACAGGACCTATGGCGACACCTTC.

This clonotype was counted ten times or more. The chain employs TRBV30 and TRBJ2-5, with 7 positions matching TRBD1. Germline assignment: CDR1 GTSNPN and CDR2 SVGIG (reference sequence). The CDR3 extends over 16 amino acids. V gave up 0 bases and J gave up 3 bases; unmatched junction bases: 10. CDR3 in amino acids: CAWSVQWAGGKETQYF. The CDR3 DNA follows: TGTGCCTGGAGTGTACAATGGGCAGGGGGAAAAGAGACCCAGTACTTC.

The chain uses TRBV6-2 or TRBV6-3 and TRBJ2-2; tentatively, D is TRBD2 (5 bases). The ends were cut back, 6 bases at V and 2 bases at J, with 10 bases in the middle. The germline V gene encodes CDR1 MNHEY and CDR2 SVGEGT. This CDR3 region has 14 residues. The CDR3 DNA reads TGTGCCAGCAGCTGGGCGGGCAACACCGGGGAGCTGTTTTTT. It encodes CASSWAGNTGELFF.

There are many counts of this clonotype. The V and J genes are TRBV29-1 and TRBJ1-4; D call uncertain. Trimming removed 1 base at V and 6 bases at J, with 9 bases between. This CDR3 comprises 13 residues. The V gene's germline CDR1 is SQVTM and CDR2 ANQGSEA. The DNA of the CDR3 is TGCAGCGTTGAAGTACCCGGGTATGAAAAACTGTTTTTT. Its translation is CSVEVPGYEKLFF.

This sequence joins TRBV6-5 and TRBJ1-5; 8 nucleotides agree with TRBD1. The CDR3 length is 15 residues. CDR1 and CDR2 from the germline V gene are MNHEY and SVGAGI. V was clipped by 6 bases and J by 0 bases; unmatched bases: 4. DNA of the CDR3: TGTGCCAGCAGCCGGACAGGGATTAGCAATCAGCCCCAGCATTTT. The encoded protein is CASSRTGISNQPQHF.

The table lists this clonotype with a few counts. This chain uses TRBV7-8 with TRBJ2-3; 10 nucleotides line up with TRBD1. This CDR3 comprises 16 residues. J lost 2 bases, V lost 2 bases, and 4 bases had no gene match. CDR1 SGHVS and CDR2 FQNEAQ come from the germline V gene. The CDR3 spells CASSLRQGAYTDTQYF. The CDR3 DNA is TGTGCCAGCAGCTTACGACAGGGGGCCTACACAGATACGCAGTATTTT.